The TCR beta chain under discussion was sequenced for a study of blood T cell repertoires in COVID-19. Study in general: There were acute and convalescent COVID-19 samples, and they came from the United States, Italy and Spain. PBMCs, B-cell-depleted T cells, or T cells provided the cDNA or gDNA that made up the material.

Comment on this clone: Because the CDR3's place on the DNA is in doubt, the DNA is left out and the CDR3 is given as listed by TCRdb.

The CDR3 spans 21 amino acids, including both terminal residues. Original data processing: Reference gene primer amplification gave nucleated cell count estimates. Sequencing was performed with immunoSEQ multiplex PCR; in TCRdb, only in-frame clones are kept and a portion is missing. V and J calls and clone size are copied from that table; D and trimming were computed from the DNA. The data show about 260,000 clones, roughly 86% seen once. What was sequenced was peripheral blood. This clonotype originated in a middle-aged man who had recovered from COVID-19. The rearrangement uses TRBV21-1 and TRBJ2-7; the D segment call TRBD2 is taken from the table without a DNA check. TRBV21-1 is a documented pseudogene. CDR3 protein: CASSWGQGTRLAGPSSYEQYF.